This T cell receptor beta chain was documented in a study of regulatory T cells in long-lasting Graves disease. This clonotype came up many times. The antigen is not known. Researchers made TCR beta libraries by using iRepertoire HTBI primers and running Arm-PCR on CDR3 regions. TCRdb independently ran MiXCR on the multiplex PCR reads; one entry per CDR3 protein. Altogether about 470,000 distinct CDR3 sequences are present, less than 25% being singletons, with the ten largest covering over 7.5%. The CDR3 is made up of 14 amino acids. Deletions cut 6 bases from V and 4 bases from J, with 12 bases between. The time point was: persistent/refractory GD, antithyroid drugs over 5 years with positive TRAb. Construction of the TCR library relied on RNA isolated from PBMCs. A blood draw put about 9 milliliters of peripheral blood into EDTA tubes. Study-wide points: Persistent disease preferred TRBV28, TRBJ1-2 and TRBJ2-5; new disease, TRBV20-1 and TRBJ2-1. More public clonotypes were shared by persistent patients (around 2,800) than by new patients (fewer than 1,000).

The TCR originated in a female donor with Graves disease. The sequenced sample was peripheral blood mononuclear cells (PBMCs), obtained when the disease was refractory, from a patient treated with antithyroid drugs. The chain joins TRBV12-3 or TRBV12-4 to TRBJ2-2, with unresolved D. The CDR3 is CASSRHSGTGELFF. CDR3 DNA sequence: TGTGCCAGCAGCCGACACTCAGGCACCGGGGAGCTGTTTTTT.